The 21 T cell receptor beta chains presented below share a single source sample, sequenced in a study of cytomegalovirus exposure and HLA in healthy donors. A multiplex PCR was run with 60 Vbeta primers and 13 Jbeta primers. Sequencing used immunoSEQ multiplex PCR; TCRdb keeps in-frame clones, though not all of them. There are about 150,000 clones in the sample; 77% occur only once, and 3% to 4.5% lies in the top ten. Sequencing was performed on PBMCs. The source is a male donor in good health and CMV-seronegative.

Here the CDR3 DNA reads TGTGCCAGCAGGGACAGGGGGGGGACTAGCGGGAGGACGGGCGAGCAGTACTTC. Translation: CASRDRGGTSGRTGEQYF. The rearrangement joins TRBV2 to TRBJ2-7; TRBD2 aligns across 15 bases. The J segment lost 6 bases and the V segment lost 6 bases, leaving 15 bases of the junction unmatched. Per germline, CDR1 SNHLY and CDR2 FYNNEI. The CDR3 consists of 18 residues.

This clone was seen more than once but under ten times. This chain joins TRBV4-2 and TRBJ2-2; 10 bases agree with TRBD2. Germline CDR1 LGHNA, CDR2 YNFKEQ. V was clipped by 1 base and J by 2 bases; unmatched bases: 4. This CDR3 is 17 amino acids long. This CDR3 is CASSQGLAGSNTGELFF. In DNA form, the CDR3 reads TGTGCCAGCAGCCAAGGACTAGCGGGTTCTAACACCGGGGAGCTGTTTTTT.

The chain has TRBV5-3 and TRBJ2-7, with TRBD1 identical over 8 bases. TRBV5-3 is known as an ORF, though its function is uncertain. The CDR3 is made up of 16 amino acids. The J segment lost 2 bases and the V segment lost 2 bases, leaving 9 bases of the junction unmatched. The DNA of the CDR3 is TGTGCCAGAAGCTTCCTCGGACAGGGAAGAGCCTACGAGCAGTACTTC. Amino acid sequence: CARSFLGQGRAYEQYF.

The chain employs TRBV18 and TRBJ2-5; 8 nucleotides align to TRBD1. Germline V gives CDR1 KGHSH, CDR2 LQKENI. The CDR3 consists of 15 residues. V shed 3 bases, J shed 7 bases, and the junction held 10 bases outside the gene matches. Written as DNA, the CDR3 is TGTGCCAGCTCACCGCCCTCCGGGACAGGTGGGACCCAGTACTTC. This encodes CASSPPSGTGGTQYF.

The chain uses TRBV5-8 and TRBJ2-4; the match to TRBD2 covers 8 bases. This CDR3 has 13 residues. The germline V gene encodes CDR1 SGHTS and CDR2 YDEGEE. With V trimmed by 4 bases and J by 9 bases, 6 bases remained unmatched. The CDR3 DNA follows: TGTGCCAGCAGCCCGGGGGGGTCAGGCATTCAGTACTTC. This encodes CASSPGGSGIQYF.

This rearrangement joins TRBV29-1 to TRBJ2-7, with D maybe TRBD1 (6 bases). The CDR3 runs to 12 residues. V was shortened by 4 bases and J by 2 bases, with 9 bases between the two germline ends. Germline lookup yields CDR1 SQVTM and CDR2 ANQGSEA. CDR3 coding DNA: TGCAGCGTTGTACAGGGAACCTACGAGCAGTACTTC. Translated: CSVVQGTYEQYF.

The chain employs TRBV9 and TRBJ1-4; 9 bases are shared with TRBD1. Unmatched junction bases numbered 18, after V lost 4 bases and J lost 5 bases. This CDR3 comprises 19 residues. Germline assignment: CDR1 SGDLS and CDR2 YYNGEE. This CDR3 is CASSPTSGQGRFINEKLFF. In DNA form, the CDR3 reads TGTGCCAGCAGCCCTACGAGCGGACAGGGGCGGTTTATCAATGAAAAACTGTTTTTT.

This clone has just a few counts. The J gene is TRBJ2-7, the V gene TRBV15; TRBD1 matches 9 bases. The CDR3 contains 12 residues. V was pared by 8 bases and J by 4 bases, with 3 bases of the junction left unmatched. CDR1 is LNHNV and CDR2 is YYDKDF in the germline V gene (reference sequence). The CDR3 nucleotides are TGTGCCACCCCGGACAGGGGTTACGAGCAGTACTTC. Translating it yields CATPDRGYEQYF. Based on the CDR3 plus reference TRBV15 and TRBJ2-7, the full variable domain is DAMVIQNPRYQVTQFGKPVTLSCSQTLNHNVMYWYQQKSSQAPKLLFHYYDKDFNNEADTPDNFQSRRPNTSFCFLDIRSPGLGDTAMYLCATPDRGYEQYFGPGTRLTVT.

In nucleotides, the CDR3 is TGTGCCAGCGGATGGATGAGGGGGCGCGGTGAAAAACTGTTTTTT. This translates into CASGWMRGRGEKLFF. The chain joins TRBV6-5 to TRBJ1-4, with 7 bases matching TRBD1. This CDR3 spans 15 amino acids. Trimming cost V 8 bases and J 7 bases; bases outside gene matches: 13. From germline, CDR1 is MNHEY and CDR2 SVGAGI.

CDR3 coding DNA: TGTGCCAGCAGCTCACAGGGGGCTGGACAGCCCCAGCATTTT. It specifies CASSSQGAGQPQHF. The J gene is TRBJ1-5, the V gene TRBV7-2, with TRBD1 identical over 9 bases. Looked up from germline, CDR1 is SGHTA and CDR2 is FQGNSA. CDR3 length: 14 amino acids. With V trimmed by 4 bases and J by 7 bases, 5 bases remained unmatched.

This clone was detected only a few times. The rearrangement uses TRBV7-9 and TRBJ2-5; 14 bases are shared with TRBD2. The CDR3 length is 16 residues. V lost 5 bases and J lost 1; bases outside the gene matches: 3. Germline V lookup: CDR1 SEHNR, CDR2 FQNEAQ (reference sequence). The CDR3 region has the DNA TGTGCCAGCAGCATTGGGACTAGCGGGGGCCAAGAGACCCAGTACTTC. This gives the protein CASSIGTSGGQETQYF.

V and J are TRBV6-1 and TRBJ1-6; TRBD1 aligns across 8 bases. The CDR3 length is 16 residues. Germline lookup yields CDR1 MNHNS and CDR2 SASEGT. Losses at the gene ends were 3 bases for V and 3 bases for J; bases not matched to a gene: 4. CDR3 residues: CASSDSGGLYNSPLHF. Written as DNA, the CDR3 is TGTGCCAGCAGTGATTCAGGGGGCCTCTATAATTCACCCCTCCACTTT.

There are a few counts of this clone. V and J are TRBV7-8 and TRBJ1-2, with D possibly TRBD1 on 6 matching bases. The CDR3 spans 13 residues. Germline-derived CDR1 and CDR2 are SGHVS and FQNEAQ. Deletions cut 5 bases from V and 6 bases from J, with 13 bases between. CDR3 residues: CASSTRTENGYTF. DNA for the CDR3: TGTGCCAGCAGCACTCGGACAGAAAATGGCTACACCTTC.

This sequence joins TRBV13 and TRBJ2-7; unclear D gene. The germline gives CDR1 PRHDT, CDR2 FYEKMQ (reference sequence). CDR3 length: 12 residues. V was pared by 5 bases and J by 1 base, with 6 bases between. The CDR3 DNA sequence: TGTGCCAGCAGCCAGACATCCTACGAGCAGTACTTC. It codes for CASSQTSYEQYF.

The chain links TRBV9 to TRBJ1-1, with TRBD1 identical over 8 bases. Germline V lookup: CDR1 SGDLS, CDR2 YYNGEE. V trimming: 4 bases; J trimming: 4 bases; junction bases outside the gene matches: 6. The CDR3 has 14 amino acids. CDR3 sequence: CASSFQGALTEAFF. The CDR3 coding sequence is TGTGCCAGCAGCTTTCAGGGGGCGCTCACTGAAGCTTTCTTT.

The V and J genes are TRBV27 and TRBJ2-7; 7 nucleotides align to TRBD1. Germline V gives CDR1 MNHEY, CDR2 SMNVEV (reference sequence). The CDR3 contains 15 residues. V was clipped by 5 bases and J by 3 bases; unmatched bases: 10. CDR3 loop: CASSTPDRPFYEQYF. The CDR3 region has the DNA TGTGCCAGCAGTACCCCGGACAGGCCGTTCTACGAGCAGTACTTC.

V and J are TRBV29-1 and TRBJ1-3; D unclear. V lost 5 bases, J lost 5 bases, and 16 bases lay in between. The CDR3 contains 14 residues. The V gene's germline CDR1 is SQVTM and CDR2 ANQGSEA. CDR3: CSVSPRESRNTIYF. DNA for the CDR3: TGCAGCGTTTCCCCGAGGGAGAGCAGAAACACCATATATTTT.

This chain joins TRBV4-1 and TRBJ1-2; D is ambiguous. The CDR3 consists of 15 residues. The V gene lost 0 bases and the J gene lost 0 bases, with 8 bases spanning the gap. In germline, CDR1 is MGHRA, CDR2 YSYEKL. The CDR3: CASSQDGGTNYGYTF. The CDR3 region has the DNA TGCGCCAGCAGCCAAGACGGAGGTACTAACTATGGCTACACCTTC.

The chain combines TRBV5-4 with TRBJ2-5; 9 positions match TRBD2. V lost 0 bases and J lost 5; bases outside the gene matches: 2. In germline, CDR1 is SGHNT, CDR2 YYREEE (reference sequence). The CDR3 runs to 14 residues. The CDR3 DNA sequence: TGTGCCAGCAGCTTGGAGCGGGAGGCGGAGACCCAGTACTTC. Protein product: CASSLEREAETQYF.

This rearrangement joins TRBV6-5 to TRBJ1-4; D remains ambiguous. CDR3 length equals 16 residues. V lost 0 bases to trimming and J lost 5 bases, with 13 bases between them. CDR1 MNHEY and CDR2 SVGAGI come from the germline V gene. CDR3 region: CASSYSNVGPNEKLFF. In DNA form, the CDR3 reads TGTGCCAGCAGTTACTCGAACGTGGGCCCGAATGAAAAACTGTTTTTT.

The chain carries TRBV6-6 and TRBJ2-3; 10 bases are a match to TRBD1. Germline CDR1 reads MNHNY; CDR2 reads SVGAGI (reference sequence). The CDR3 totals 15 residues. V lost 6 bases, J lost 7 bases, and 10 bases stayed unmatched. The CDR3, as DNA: TGTGCCAGCAGAAACCCGGGACAGGGGATAAATACGCAGTATTTT. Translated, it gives CASRNPGQGINTQYF.